The TCR beta chain under discussion was sequenced for a study of blood T cell repertoires in COVID-19. Study overall: There were acute and convalescent COVID-19 samples, and they came from the United States, Italy and Spain. T cells, B-cell-depleted T cells, or PBMCs provided the cDNA or gDNA that served as material.

Per the original data handling: For nucleated cells, counts were estimated from reference gene primer amplification. Clones were read by immunoSEQ multiplex PCR, and TCRdb kept only the in-frame ones, dropping some. That table is the source of V, J and clone size, and D and trimming were worked out from the DNA. The sample carries about 140,000 clones, about four fifths recorded once. This clone was detected once. The TCR sequence derives from a human donor in a cohort sampled during active COVID-19. The sequenced sample was peripheral blood.

The CDR3 spells CASSEQGTVYNSPLHF. For the CDR3, the DNA is TGTGCCAGCAGTGAACAGGGGACAGTGTATAATTCACCCCTCCACTTT. J is TRBJ1-6 and V is TRBV25-1; TRBD1 matches at 7 bases. The V gene's germline CDR1 is MGHDK and CDR2 SYGVNS. J was trimmed by 4 bases and V by 2 bases; bases with no gene match: 5. The CDR3 length is 16 residues.